The rows below give T cell receptor beta chains drawn from one sample of a study of beta chain features in type 1 diabetes. Some clones are missing from TCRdb's copy, which holds only in-frame ones; the method was immunoSEQ multiplex PCR. Among about 620,000 clones listed, 15% to 18% were seen once. The sample taken for sequencing was naive CD4+ T cells from blood. These receptors were obtained from a man aged 18-30 years in good health. Both conserved end residues are part of each CDR3. The order of the fields is D gene, V gene, clone size, J gene, CDR3 DNA, CDR3 protein. The D gene is left open where the match is weak. Size is omitted from some rows. Given values are once, few, many or a class for expanded clones.

D: -; V: TRBV9; size: -; J: TRBJ1-2; DNA: TGTGCCAGCAGCTCAGGGGCTCCAAACTATGGCTACACCTTC; CDR3: CASSSGAPNYGYTF
D: TRBD2; V: TRBV23-1; size: -; J: TRBJ2-1; DNA: TGCGCCAGCAGTCCACGGGGGGTGTTGGGTGAGCAGTTCTTC; CDR3: CASSPRGVLGEQFF
D: -; V: TRBV20-1; size: few; J: TRBJ1-1; DNA: TGCTCCGAAGGGGCGAACACTGAAGCTTTCTTT; CDR3: CSEGANTEAFF
D: -; V: TRBV19; size: few; J: TRBJ1-1; DNA: TGTGCCAGTCAAGCATTGGATAGTATCGCTGAAGCTTTCTTT; CDR3: CASQALDSIAEAFF
D: TRBD1; V: TRBV28; size: -; J: TRBJ2-1; DNA: TGTGCCAGCAGCTCGGGACAGTACTCCCATGAGCAGTTCTTC; CDR3: CASSSGQYSHEQFF
D: -; V: TRBV14; size: -; J: TRBJ2-5; DNA: TGTGCCAGCCGCCAAGGGGAGACCCAGTACTTC; CDR3: CASRQGETQYF
D: -; V: TRBV6-6; size: -; J: TRBJ1-1; DNA: TGTGCCAGCAATCTTCCAACGAACACTGAAGCTTTCTTT; CDR3: CASNLPTNTEAFF
D: -; V: TRBV25-1; size: -; J: TRBJ2-3; DNA: TGTGCCAGCAGTGATCGGACAAGCACAGATACGCAGTATTTT; CDR3: CASSDRTSTDTQYF
D: -; V: TRBV11-2; size: -; J: TRBJ1-2; DNA: TGTGCCAGCAATCCGGGCCAGGGCGTCTATGGCTACACCTTC; CDR3: CASNPGQGVYGYTF
D: -; V: TRBV25-1; size: few; J: TRBJ2-1; DNA: TGTGCCAGTGCATCCGGGAGCTACAATGAGCAGTTCTTC; CDR3: CASASGSYNEQFF
D: -; V: TRBV15; size: few; J: TRBJ1-5; DNA: TGTGCCACCAGCAGAGTCGATAATCAGCCCCAGCATTTT; CDR3: CATSRVDNQPQHF
D: TRBD2; V: TRBV5-4; size: few; J: TRBJ2-7; DNA: TGTGCCAGCAGCAATATAGCGGGGGGACGTAGCGAGCAGTACTTC; CDR3: CASSNIAGGRSEQYF
D: -; V: TRBV7-9; size: few; J: TRBJ1-4; DNA: TGTGCCAGCAGCTTAATGGGGGTTGAAAAACTGTTTTTT; CDR3: CASSLMGVEKLFF
D: -; V: TRBV19; size: -; J: TRBJ1-5; DNA: TGTGCCAGTAGTATTGGCGGCAGGGGATTTAGCAATCAGCCCCAGCATTTT; CDR3: CASSIGGRGFSNQPQHF
D: TRBD1; V: TRBV7-2; size: -; J: TRBJ1-2; DNA: TGTGCTAGCAGCTTTACCGACAGGGGAAACTATGGCTACACCTTC; CDR3: CASSFTDRGNYGYTF
D: -; V: TRBV28; size: few; J: TRBJ2-7; DNA: TGTGCCAGCAGTCGCGCAGGGGGGAGCTCCTACGAGCAGTACTTC; CDR3: CASSRAGGSSYEQYF
D: -; V: TRBV9; size: -; J: TRBJ2-3; DNA: TGTGCCAGCCGCTTTGGCCCCACAGATACGCAGTATTTT; CDR3: CASRFGPTDTQYF
D: -; V: TRBV25-1; size: -; J: TRBJ2-7; DNA: TGTGCCAGCAGTCCAACACCAGGGTCATATGGGTACGAGCAGTACTTC; CDR3: CASSPTPGSYGYEQYF
D: TRBD1; V: TRBV28; size: few; J: TRBJ1-5; DNA: TGTGCCAGCAGTTCGGACAGGGGGCAAGTTCAGCCCCAGCATTTT; CDR3: CASSSDRGQVQPQHF
D: -; V: TRBV11-2; size: few; J: TRBJ2-1; DNA: TGTGCCAGCAGCTTGCGTTTCAGCTCCTACAATGAGCAGTTCTTC; CDR3: CASSLRFSSYNEQFF
D: TRBD1; V: TRBV4-1; size: few; J: TRBJ2-5; DNA: TGCGCCAGCAGCAGACAGGGCTGGGAGACCCAGTACTTC; CDR3: CASSRQGWETQYF
D: -; V: TRBV4-3; size: -; J: TRBJ1-1; DNA: TGCGCCAGCAGCCAAGAAGTCGGGAGGAACACTGAAGCTTTCTTT; CDR3: CASSQEVGRNTEAFF
D: -; V: TRBV5-1; size: few; J: TRBJ2-7; DNA: TGCGCCAGCAGCTTGGGGACAACGGCCCTTGTTAGCGAGCAGTACTTC; CDR3: CASSLGTTALVSEQYF
D: TRBD1; V: TRBV19; size: few; J: TRBJ2-1; DNA: TGTGCCAGTAGTATGGTGACAGGGGCGTACAATGAGCAGTTCTTC; CDR3: CASSMVTGAYNEQFF
D: -; V: TRBV7-2; size: -; J: TRBJ2-7; DNA: TGTGCCAGCAGCTTAGGCAGGCCCCACTACGAGCAGTACTTC; CDR3: CASSLGRPHYEQYF
D: -; V: TRBV5-1; size: -; J: TRBJ1-1; DNA: TGCGCCAGCAGCTTGGTAGGGGTAAACACTGAAGCTTTCTTT; CDR3: CASSLVGVNTEAFF
D: -; V: TRBV4-1; size: few; J: TRBJ2-3; DNA: TGCGCCAGCAGCCAAGAGTCAGCCCGCACAGATACGCAGTATTTT; CDR3: CASSQESARTDTQYF
D: -; V: TRBV14; size: -; J: TRBJ2-6; DNA: TGTGCCAGCAGCCAAGATAAGGCCTTCAGCTCTGGGGCCAACGTCCTGACTTTC; CDR3: CASSQDKAFSSGANVLTF
D: -; V: TRBV6-5; size: -; J: TRBJ2-6; DNA: TGTGCCAGCAGTTTTGGGACACTCTCTGGGGCCAACGTCCTGACTTTC; CDR3: CASSFGTLSGANVLTF
D: TRBD1; V: TRBV5-6; size: -; J: TRBJ1-2; DNA: TGTGCCAGCAGCCCCCGGGACAGGGCTAACTATGGCTACACCTTC; CDR3: CASSPRDRANYGYTF
D: -; V: TRBV5-1; size: few; J: TRBJ2-3; DNA: TGCGCCAGCAGCTTGGCCGGGGTTCTCTATTTT; CDR3: CASSLAGVLYF
D: -; V: TRBV27; size: -; J: TRBJ1-1; DNA: TGTGCCAGCAGTTTACTTTCCGGGAACACTGAAGCTTTCTTT; CDR3: CASSLLSGNTEAFF
D: -; V: TRBV27; size: few; J: TRBJ1-4; DNA: TGTGCCAGCAGTGAAGTGAAAGGACTTCGAGACGAAAAACTGTTTTTT; CDR3: CASSEVKGLRDEKLFF
D: -; V: TRBV19; size: -; J: TRBJ1-1; DNA: TGTGCCACTAAGTACGGGACCGTGAACACTGAAGCTTTCTTT; CDR3: CATKYGTVNTEAFF
D: -; V: TRBV5-5; size: -; J: TRBJ2-1; DNA: TGTGCCAGCAGCTTAGTGGACTCCCACTACAATGAGCAGTTCTTC; CDR3: CASSLVDSHYNEQFF
D: -; V: TRBV27; size: -; J: TRBJ1-4; DNA: TGTGCCAGCAGTTCACAGGTTGCAACTAATGAAAAACTGTTTTTT; CDR3: CASSSQVATNEKLFF
D: TRBD2; V: TRBV9; size: -; J: TRBJ2-1; DNA: TGTGCCAGCAGCGTGGGGCCTAGCGGGAGAGGTTCCTACAATGAGCAGTTCTTC; CDR3: CASSVGPSGRGSYNEQFF
D: TRBD2; V: TRBV2; size: -; J: TRBJ2-3; DNA: TGTGCCAGTTCCGGGACTAGCGGGAGGAGTAGCACAGATACGCAGTATTTT; CDR3: CASSGTSGRSSTDTQYF
D: -; V: TRBV2; size: -; J: TRBJ1-5; DNA: TGTGCCAGCAGTAGCGCCCGGGGGGCGGGAAAGCCCCAGCATTTT; CDR3: CASSSARGAGKPQHF
D: -; V: TRBV5-1; size: few; J: TRBJ2-6; DNA: TGCGCCAGCAGCTTGGGAAGGGGCGGCCCGGCGTCTGGGGCCAACGTCCTGACTTTC; CDR3: CASSLGRGGPASGANVLTF
D: TRBD1; V: TRBV6-5; size: -; J: TRBJ2-7; DNA: TGTGCCAGCACCTTTGACAGGGCTAGCTCCTACGAGCAGTACTTC; CDR3: CASTFDRASSYEQYF
D: -; V: TRBV7-8; size: -; J: TRBJ2-7; DNA: TGTGCCAGCAGCTTAGCCAGGGGGGTCATCGAGCAGTACTTC; CDR3: CASSLARGVIEQYF
D: TRBD2; V: TRBV14; size: few; J: TRBJ2-1; DNA: TGTGCCAGCAGCCCCCCCTTTCTAGCGGGGCAGCGCAATGAGCAGTTCTTC; CDR3: CASSPPFLAGQRNEQFF
D: -; V: TRBV9; size: few; J: TRBJ2-1; DNA: TGTGCCAGCAGCGCCCTCCACTGGGGGAATACAAATGAGCAGTTCTTC; CDR3: CASSALHWGNTNEQFF
D: TRBD2; V: TRBV7-3; size: -; J: TRBJ2-3; DNA: TGTGCCAGCAGCTTCACTAGCGGGGGTACAGATACGCAGTATTTT; CDR3: CASSFTSGGTDTQYF
D: TRBD2; V: TRBV5-4; size: -; J: TRBJ2-7; DNA: TGTGCCAGCAGCTCAGACGGACTAGCGGGTTACGAGCAGTACTTC; CDR3: CASSSDGLAGYEQYF
D: -; V: TRBV27; size: few; J: TRBJ2-3; DNA: TGTGCCAGCAGTTCCTCAGGGAGGTCTCCCCCCACAGATACGCAGTATTTT; CDR3: CASSSSGRSPPTDTQYF
D: -; V: TRBV19; size: few; J: TRBJ2-6; DNA: TGTGCCAGCAACGACTATTCTGGGGCCAACGTCCTGACTTTC; CDR3: CASNDYSGANVLTF
D: -; V: TRBV9; size: few; J: TRBJ1-4; DNA: TGTGCCAGCAGCGTGAGAGGGGCTTCTAATGAAAAACTGTTTTTT; CDR3: CASSVRGASNEKLFF